This TCR beta chain emerged from a study of early T cells in non-severe SARS-CoV-2 infection listed by TCRdb under 2021. A note on the overall study: Because TCR sequencing relied on bulk RNA taken from unsorted whole blood, pairing of alpha and beta chains was not possible.

The study was a case-control design nested within a healthcare worker cohort in London, UK, with weekly nasopharyngeal swab PCR tests and blood sampling. Healthcare workers were recruited during the week of the UK lockdown, between 23 and 31 March 2020, and followed weekly for up to 16 weeks. V sheds 0 bases and J sheds 4 bases, leaving 13 bases between their ends. For CDR1 and CDR2, the germline V gene lists SGHRS and YFSETQ. The CDR3 holds 15 amino acids from the cysteine to the phenylalanine. The kept DNA is CDR3 alone, 45 bases in frame from the first base. On the study overall, not on this receptor specifically: VDJdb matching was skewed toward anti-spike CD8 responses, so virus-specific expansions were likely underestimated and private and CD4 specificities were missed.

The library was made by 5' RACE. The data were produced on a NextSeq 500. To correct for sequencing error and PCR bias, the TCR library protocol tagged individual cDNA molecules with unique molecular identifiers. Both TCR alpha and beta chains were sequenced, and tight co-correlation was observed between alpha and beta sequence abundances in each sample. Per the authors' processing: V gene, J gene and CDR3 annotation of TCR sequences was performed with Decombinator V4. Expanded TCRs were defined as changing significantly between any two time points under a Poisson model with p below 0.0001. TCR abundances were normalised to the total number of TCRs sequenced per sample and were expressed as counts per million. MAIT TCRs were defined by TRAV1-2 paired with TRAJ12, TRAJ20 or TRAJ33, and iNKT TCRs by TRAV10 paired with TRAJ18. A search of VDJdb, accessed on 1 November 2021, was run for TCRs annotated to CMV, EBV and SARS-CoV-2, with TCRs annotated for multiple antigens excluded. TCRdb reran the public reads through fastp at Q25 and MiXCR, keeping productive beta chains. Each CDR3 protein appears once, grouped with its most common genes and DNA. TCRdb, not the original authors, processed these V and J calls. The sample table contains 50,000 to 70,000 distinct CDR3 sequences; only one count was recorded for more than 7% of them. The ten largest make up about 3.3% of the sample.

This clonotype has only a few counts. No cognate antigen has been identified for it. The sample holds no much larger clone one base away, and base qualities are not on file. This sequence was found in an adult who was a healthcare worker with PCR-confirmed SARS-CoV-2 infection or an uninfected control (not recorded which). This receptor chain uses TRBV5-1 and TRBJ2-5, with the D segment identity uncertain. The sample consisted of whole blood. The sequenced DNA: TGCGCCAGCAGCTTGGATCTCGGGTCCCGAGAGACCCAGTACTTC. This sequence encodes CASSLDLGSRETQYF.